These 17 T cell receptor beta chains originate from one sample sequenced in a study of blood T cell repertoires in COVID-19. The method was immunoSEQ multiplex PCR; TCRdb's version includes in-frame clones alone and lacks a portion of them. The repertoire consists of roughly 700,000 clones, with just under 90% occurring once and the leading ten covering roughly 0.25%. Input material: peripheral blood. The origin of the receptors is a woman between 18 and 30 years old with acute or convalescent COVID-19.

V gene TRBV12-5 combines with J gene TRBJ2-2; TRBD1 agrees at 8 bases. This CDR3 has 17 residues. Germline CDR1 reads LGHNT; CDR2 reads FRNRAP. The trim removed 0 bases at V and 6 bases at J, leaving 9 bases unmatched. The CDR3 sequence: CASGLVLGTGSPGELFF. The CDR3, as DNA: TGTGCTAGTGGTTTGGTACTTGGGACAGGTTCCCCCGGGGAGCTGTTTTTT.

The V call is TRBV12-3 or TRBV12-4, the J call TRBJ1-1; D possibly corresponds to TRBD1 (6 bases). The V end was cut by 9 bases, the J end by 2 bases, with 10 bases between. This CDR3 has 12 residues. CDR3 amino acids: CAREDSNTEAFF. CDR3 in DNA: TGTGCCAGAGAGGACAGCAACACTGAAGCTTTCTTT.

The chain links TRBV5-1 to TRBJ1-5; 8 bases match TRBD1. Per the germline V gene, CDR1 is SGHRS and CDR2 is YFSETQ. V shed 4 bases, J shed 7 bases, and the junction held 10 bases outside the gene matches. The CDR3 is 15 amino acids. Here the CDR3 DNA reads TGCGCCAGCAGCCCCACAGACAGGGGATCCCAGCCCCAGCATTTT. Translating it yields CASSPTDRGSQPQHF.

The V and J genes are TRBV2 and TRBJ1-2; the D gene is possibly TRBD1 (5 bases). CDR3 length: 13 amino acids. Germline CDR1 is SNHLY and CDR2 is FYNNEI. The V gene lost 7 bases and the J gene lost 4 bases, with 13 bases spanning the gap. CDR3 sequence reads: CASKWSQGYGYTF. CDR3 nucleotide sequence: TGTGCCAGCAAATGGTCGCAGGGCTATGGCTACACCTTC.

The chain's CDR3 is CASNRDRWNTEAFF. In DNA form, the CDR3 reads TGTGCCAGCAACCGGGACAGGTGGAACACTGAAGCTTTCTTT. The chain combines TRBV2 with TRBJ1-1, with TRBD1 matching over 8 bases. This CDR3 is built from 14 residues. The ends lost 7 bases at V and 1 base at J; junction bases unmatched: 5. Per germline, CDR1 SNHLY and CDR2 FYNNEI.

CDR3 residues: CASRVEAGGYNEQFF. As DNA, the CDR3 is TGTGCCAGCAGAGTAGAGGCAGGGGGGTACAATGAGCAGTTCTTC. This chain joins TRBV6-4 and TRBJ2-1; D might be TRBD1 (7 bases). This CDR3 region has 15 residues. Between the trimmed V and J ends, which lost 6 bases and 4 bases, there was a span of 16 bases. Per germline, CDR1 MRHNA and CDR2 SNTAGT.

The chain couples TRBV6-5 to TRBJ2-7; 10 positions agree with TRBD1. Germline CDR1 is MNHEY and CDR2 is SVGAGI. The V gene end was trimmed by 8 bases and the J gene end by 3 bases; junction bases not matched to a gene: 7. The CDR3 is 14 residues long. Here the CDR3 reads CASLNRDRGYEQYF. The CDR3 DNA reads TGTGCCAGCTTGAACCGGGACAGGGGCTACGAGCAGTACTTC.

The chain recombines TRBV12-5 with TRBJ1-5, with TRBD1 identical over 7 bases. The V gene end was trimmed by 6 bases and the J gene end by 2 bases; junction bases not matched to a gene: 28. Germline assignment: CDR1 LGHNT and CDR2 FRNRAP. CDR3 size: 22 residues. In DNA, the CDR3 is TGTGCTAGTGGGGCCCGGCCGGGACAGAAGGGGTATTGGGCCTATCGCAATCAGCCCCAGCATTTT. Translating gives CASGARPGQKGYWAYRNQPQHF.

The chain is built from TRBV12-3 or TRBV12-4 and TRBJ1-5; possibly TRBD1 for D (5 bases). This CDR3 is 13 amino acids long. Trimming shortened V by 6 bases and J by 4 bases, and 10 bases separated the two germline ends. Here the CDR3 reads CASRRGGNQPQHF. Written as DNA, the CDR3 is TGTGCCAGCAGGCGGGGGGGTAATCAGCCCCAGCATTTT.

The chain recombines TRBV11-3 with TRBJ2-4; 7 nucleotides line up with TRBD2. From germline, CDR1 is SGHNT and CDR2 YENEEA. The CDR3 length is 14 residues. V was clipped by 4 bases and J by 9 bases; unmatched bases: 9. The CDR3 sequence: CASSSGPPGGIQYF. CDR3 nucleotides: TGTGCCAGCAGCTCAGGGCCTCCGGGGGGCATTCAGTACTTC. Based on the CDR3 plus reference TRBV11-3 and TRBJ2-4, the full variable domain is EAGVVQSPRYKIIEKKQPVAFWCNPISGHNTLYWYLQNLGQGPELLIRYENEEAVDDSQLPKDRFSAERLKGVDSTLKIQPAELGDSAVYLCASSSGPPGGIQYFGAGTRLSVL.

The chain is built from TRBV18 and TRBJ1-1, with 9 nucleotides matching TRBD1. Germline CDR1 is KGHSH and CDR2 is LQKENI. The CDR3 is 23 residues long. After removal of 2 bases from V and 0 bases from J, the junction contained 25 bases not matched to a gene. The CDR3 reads CASSPWIFDGTGPNPELNTEAFF. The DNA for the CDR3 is TGTGCCAGCTCACCATGGATTTTCGACGGGACAGGGCCGAACCCTGAGTTGAACACTGAAGCTTTCTTT. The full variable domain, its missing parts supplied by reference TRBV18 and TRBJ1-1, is NAGVMQNPRHLVRRRGQEARLRCSPMKGHSHVYWYRQLPEEGLKFMVYLQKENIIDESGMPKERFSAEFPKEGPSILRIQQVVRGDSAAYFCASSPWIFDGTGPNPELNTEAFFGQGTRLTVV.

CDR3 DNA: TGCGCCAGCAGCTTGGCTCAGGGGTACCCCACTAAGTACGAGCAGTACTTC. It translates to CASSLAQGYPTKYEQYF. The V gene is TRBV5-1, the J gene TRBJ2-7; D may be TRBD1 (6 bases). Germline V gene lookup returns CDR1 SGHRS and CDR2 YFSETQ. The CDR3 sequence is 17 residues long. The V end lost 0 bases, the J end lost 4 bases, and 20 bases lay between the germline ends.

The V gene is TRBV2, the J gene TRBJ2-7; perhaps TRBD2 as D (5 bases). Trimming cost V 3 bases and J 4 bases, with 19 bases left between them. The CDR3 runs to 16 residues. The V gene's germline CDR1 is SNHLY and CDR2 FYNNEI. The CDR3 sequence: CASSDLGQQRAYEQYF. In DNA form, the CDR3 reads TGTGCCAGCAGTGATCTTGGGCAGCAGAGGGCTTACGAGCAGTACTTC. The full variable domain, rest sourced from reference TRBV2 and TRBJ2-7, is EPEVTQTPSHQVTQMGQEVILRCVPISNHLYFYWYRQILGQKVEFLVSFYNNEISEKSEIFDDQFSVERPDGSNFTLKIRSTKLEDSAMYFCASSDLGQQRAYEQYFGPGTRLTVT.

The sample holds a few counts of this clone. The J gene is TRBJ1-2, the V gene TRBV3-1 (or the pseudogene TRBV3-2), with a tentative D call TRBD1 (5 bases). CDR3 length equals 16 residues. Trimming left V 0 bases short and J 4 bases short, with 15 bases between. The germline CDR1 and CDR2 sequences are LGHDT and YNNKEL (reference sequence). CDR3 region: CASSQDWGLVGYGYTF. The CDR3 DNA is TGTGCCAGCAGCCAAGATTGGGGCCTGGTAGGCTATGGCTACACCTTC.

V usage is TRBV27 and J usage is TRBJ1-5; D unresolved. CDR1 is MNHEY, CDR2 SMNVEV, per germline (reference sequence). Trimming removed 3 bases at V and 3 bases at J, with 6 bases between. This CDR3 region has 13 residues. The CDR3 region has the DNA TGTGCCAGCAGTTTCCGGTTCAATCAGCCCCAGCATTTT. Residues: CASSFRFNQPQHF.

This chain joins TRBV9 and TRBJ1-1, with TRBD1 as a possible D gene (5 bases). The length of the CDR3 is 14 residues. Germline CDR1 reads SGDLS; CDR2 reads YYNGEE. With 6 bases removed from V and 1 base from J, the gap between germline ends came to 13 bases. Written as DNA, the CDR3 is TGTGCCAGCAAAGGAGGGGCCGGGAACACTGAAGCTTTCTTT. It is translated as CASKGGAGNTEAFF.

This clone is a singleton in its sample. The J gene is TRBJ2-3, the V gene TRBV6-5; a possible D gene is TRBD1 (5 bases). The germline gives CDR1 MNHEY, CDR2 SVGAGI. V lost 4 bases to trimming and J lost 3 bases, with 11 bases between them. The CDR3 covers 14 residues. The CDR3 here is CASSWRTGTDTQYF. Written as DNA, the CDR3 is TGTGCCAGCAGTTGGCGCACAGGAACAGATACGCAGTATTTT.